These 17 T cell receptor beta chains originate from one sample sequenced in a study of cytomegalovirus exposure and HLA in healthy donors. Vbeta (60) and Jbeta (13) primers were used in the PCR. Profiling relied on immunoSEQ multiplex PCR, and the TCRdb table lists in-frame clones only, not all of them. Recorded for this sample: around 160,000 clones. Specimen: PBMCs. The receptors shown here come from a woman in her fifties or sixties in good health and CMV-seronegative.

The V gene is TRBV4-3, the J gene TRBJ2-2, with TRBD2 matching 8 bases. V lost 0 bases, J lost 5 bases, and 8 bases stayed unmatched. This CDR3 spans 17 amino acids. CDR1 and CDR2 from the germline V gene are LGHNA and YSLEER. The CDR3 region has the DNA TGCGCCAGCAGCCAAGATTACGGGAGGGTAGGGACCGGGGAGCTGTTTTTT. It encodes CASSQDYGRVGTGELFF.

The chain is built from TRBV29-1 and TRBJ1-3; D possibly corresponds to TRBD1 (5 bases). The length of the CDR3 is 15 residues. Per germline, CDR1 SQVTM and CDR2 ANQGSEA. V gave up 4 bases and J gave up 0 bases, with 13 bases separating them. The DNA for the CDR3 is TGCAGCGTTGTTCTCGACAGAATCTCTGGAAACACCATATATTTT. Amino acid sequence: CSVVLDRISGNTIYF.

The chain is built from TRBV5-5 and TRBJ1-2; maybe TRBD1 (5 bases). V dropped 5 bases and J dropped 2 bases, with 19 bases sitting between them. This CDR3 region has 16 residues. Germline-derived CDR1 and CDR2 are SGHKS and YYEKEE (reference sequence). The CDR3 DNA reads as TGTGCCAGCAGAAAATCGGACACCACAGCGAACTATGGCTACACCTTC. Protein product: CASRKSDTTANYGYTF.

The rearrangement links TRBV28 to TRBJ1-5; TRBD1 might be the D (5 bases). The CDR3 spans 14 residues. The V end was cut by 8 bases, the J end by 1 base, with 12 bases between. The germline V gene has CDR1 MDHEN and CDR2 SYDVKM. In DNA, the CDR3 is TGTGCCAGCCCCAGGGACTTCAGCAATCAGCCCCAGCATTTT. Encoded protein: CASPRDFSNQPQHF.

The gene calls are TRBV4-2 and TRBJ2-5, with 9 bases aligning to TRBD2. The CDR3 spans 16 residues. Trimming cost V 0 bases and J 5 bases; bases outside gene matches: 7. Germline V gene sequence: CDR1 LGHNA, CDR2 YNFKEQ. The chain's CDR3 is CASSQDRRGGRETQYF. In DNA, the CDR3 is TGTGCCAGCAGCCAAGATAGGCGGGGGGGCCGCGAGACCCAGTACTTC.

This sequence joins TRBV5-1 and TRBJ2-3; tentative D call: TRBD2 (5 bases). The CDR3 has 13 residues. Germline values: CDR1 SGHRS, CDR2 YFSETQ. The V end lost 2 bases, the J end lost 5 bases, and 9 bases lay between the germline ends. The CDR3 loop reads CASSFGGRDTQYF. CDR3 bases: TGCGCCAGCAGCTTTGGAGGCCGAGATACGCAGTATTTT. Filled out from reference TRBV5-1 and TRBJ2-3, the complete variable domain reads KAGVTQTPRYLIKTRGQQVTLSCSPISGHRSVSWYQQTPGQGLQFLFEYFSETQRNKGNFPGRFSGRQFSNSRSEMNVSTLELGDSALYLCASSFGGRDTQYFGPGTRLTVL.

CDR3 DNA sequence: TGCGCCAGCAGACCCGACAGCAATCTTTTAGGGTATGGCTACACCTTC. It codes for CASRPDSNLLGYGYTF. The rearrangement uses TRBV5-1 and TRBJ1-2; the D gene is possibly TRBD1 (5 bases). The CDR3 runs 16 residues. The V end was cut by 5 bases, the J end by 5 bases, with 22 bases between. Per germline, CDR1 SGHRS and CDR2 YFSETQ. The full variable domain, completed using reference TRBV5-1 and TRBJ1-2, is KAGVTQTPRYLIKTRGQQVTLSCSPISGHRSVSWYQQTPGQGLQFLFEYFSETQRNKGNFPGRFSGRQFSNSRSEMNVSTLELGDSALYLCASRPDSNLLGYGYTFGSGTRLTVV.

The CDR3 DNA is TGTGCCAGCAGCCCGACTAGCTCCTACAATGAGCAGTTCTTC. Translating gives CASSPTSSYNEQFF. This chain uses TRBV5-4 with TRBJ2-1; D may be TRBD2 (6 bases). Germline-derived CDR1 and CDR2 are SGHNT and YYREEE (reference sequence). The CDR3 extends over 14 amino acids. V lost 4 bases and J 0 bases, leaving 8 bases between the germline ends.

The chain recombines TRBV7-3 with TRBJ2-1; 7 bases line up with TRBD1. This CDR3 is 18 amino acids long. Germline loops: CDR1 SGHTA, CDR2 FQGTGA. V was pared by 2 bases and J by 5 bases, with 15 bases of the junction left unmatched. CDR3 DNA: TGTGCCAGCAGCTTACGGGCCTCACCGGGACAGTCTAACAATGAGCAGTTCTTC. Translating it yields CASSLRASPGQSNNEQFF. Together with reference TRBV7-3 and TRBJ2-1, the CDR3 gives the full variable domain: GAGVSQTPSNKVTEKGKYVELRCDPISGHTALYWYRQSLGQGPEFLIYFQGTGAADDSGLPNDRFFAVRPEGSVSTLKIQRTERGDSAVYLCASSLRASPGQSNNEQFFGPGTRLTVL.

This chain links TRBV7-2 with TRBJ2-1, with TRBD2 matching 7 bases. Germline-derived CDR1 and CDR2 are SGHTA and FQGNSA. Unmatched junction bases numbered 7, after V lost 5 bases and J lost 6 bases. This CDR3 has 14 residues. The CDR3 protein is CASSTSLASNEQFF. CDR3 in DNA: TGTGCCAGCAGCACGTCACTAGCGAGCAATGAGCAGTTCTTC. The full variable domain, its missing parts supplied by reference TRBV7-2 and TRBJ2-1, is GAGVSQSPSNKVTEKGKDVELRCDPISGHTALYWYRQSLGQGLEFLIYFQGNSAPDKSGLPSDRFSAERTGGSVSTLTIQRTQQEDSAVYLCASSTSLASNEQFFGPGTRLTVL.

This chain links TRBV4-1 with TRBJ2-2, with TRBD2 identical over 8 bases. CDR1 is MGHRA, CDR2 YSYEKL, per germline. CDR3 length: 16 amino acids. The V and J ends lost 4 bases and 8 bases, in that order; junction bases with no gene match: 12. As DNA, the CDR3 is TGCGCCAGCAGCCTTCGTCCCGGGACTAGTTTGGGGGAGCTGTTTTTT. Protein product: CASSLRPGTSLGELFF.

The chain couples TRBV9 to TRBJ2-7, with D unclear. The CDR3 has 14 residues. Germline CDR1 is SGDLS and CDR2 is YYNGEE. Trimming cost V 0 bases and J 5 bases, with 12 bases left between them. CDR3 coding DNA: TGTGCCAGCAGCGTAGACGGCAGGTCCAACGAGCAGTACTTC. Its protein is CASSVDGRSNEQYF.

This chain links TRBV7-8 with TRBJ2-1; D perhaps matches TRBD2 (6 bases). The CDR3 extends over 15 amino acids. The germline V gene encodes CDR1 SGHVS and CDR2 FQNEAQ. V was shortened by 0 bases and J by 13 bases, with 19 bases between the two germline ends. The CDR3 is CASSLAGRELEVQFF. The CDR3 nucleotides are TGTGCCAGCAGCTTAGCAGGACGGGAGCTCGAGGTTCAGTTCTTC.

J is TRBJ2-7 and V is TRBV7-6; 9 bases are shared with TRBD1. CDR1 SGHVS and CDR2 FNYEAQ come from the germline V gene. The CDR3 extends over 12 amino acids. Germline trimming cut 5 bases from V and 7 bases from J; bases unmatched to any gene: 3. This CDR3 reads CASSQTGGEQYF. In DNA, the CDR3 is TGTGCCAGCAGCCAGACAGGGGGGGAGCAGTACTTC.

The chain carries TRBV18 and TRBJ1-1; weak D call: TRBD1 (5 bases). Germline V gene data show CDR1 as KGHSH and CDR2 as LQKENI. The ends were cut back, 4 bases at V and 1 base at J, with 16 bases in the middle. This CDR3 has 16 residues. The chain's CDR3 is CASSHSGGWANTEAFF. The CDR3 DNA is TGTGCCAGCTCACACAGTGGGGGGTGGGCGAACACTGAAGCTTTCTTT.

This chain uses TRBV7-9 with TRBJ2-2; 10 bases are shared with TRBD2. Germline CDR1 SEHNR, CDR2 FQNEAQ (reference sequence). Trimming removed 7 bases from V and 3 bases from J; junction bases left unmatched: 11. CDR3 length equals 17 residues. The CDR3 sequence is CASKSGGASLDTGELFF. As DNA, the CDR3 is TGTGCCAGCAAGAGCGGGGGGGCATCCTTAGACACCGGGGAGCTGTTTTTT.

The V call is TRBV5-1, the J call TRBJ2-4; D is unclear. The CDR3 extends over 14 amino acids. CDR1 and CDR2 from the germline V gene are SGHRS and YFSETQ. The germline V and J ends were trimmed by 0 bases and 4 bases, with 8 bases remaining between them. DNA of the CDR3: TGCGCCAGCAGCTTGGAGACTCTTAAAAACATTCAGTACTTC. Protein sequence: CASSLETLKNIQYF.